The present TCR beta chain was sequenced within a study of blood T cell repertoires in COVID-19. Across the whole study: Spain, Italy and the United States supplied samples that represented acute and convalescent COVID-19. Sources were T cells, B-cell-depleted T cells, or PBMCs; the material itself was cDNA or gDNA.

Original methodology: Amplification of reference gene primers provided the estimated nucleated cell counts. Profiled with immunoSEQ multiplex PCR; TCRdb holds only in-frame clones, not every one. That table is the source of V, J and clone size, and D and trimming were worked out from the DNA. The sample yields 30,000 to 40,000 clones, around 82% seen once. Unmatched junction bases numbered 12, after V lost 0 bases and J lost 4 bases. This CDR3 is 18 amino acids long. From germline, CDR1 is ENHRY and CDR2 SYGVKD. The sequenced sample was peripheral blood. This sequence joins TRBV10-3 and TRBJ2-5; 9 bases are a match to TRBD2. The source of this sequence is a man aged 50 to 59 with acute or convalescent COVID-19. CDR3 region: CAISESFAGGRYGETQYF. DNA of the CDR3: TGTGCCATCAGTGAGTCGTTCGCGGGGGGGCGATACGGAGAGACCCAGTACTTC.